This paragraph reports one TCR beta chain. Its antigen is unknown. The data were obtained in a study of persistence of HIV-infected CD4 T cells. Cells were stimulated with overlapping HIV-1 Gag 15-mer peptides. CD40L-negative CD69-negative CD45RO-high memory CD4+ T cells were sorted as populations depleted of antigen-responding cells. This CDR3 is 14 amino acids long. Per the germline V gene, CDR1 is SGHRS and CDR2 is YFSETQ. V gave up 1 base and J gave up 4 bases, with 9 bases separating them. Sequencing used immunoSEQ version 4 in survey mode. Clones were read by immunoSEQ multiplex PCR, and TCRdb kept only the in-frame ones, dropping some. The sample has 30,000 to 35,000 clones; 82% are singletons.

The sample consisted of CD4+ T cells sorted from PBMCs after roughly 19-hour stimulation, taken from a patient who received antiretroviral therapy. The TCR comes from an adult woman with HIV who was CMV-seropositive. V is TRBV5-1 and J is TRBJ1-3, with D unresolved. The DNA for the CDR3 is TGCGCCAGCAGCTTGTCGGGTTCAGGAAACACCATATATTTT. Encoded protein: CASSLSGSGNTIYF.